The present TCR beta chain was sequenced within a study of CD8 T cells in ankylosing spondylitis. The table lists this clonotype with a few counts. Its antigen is not identified. Study results and caveats: Within peripheral blood, clones linked to disease were CD8+ and relatively rare. Seemingly characteristic of ankylosing spondylitis blood was a TCR beta motif consisting of roughly 8 highly homologous variants.

TCRdb re-called the 5' RACE reads through MiXCR, storing one row per CDR3 protein. The sample contains over 600,000 distinct CDR3 sequences, about 20% of which appear only once. Germline CDR1 is SGHVS and CDR2 is FQNEAQ. CDR3 length: 17 residues. V lost 5 bases, J lost 7 bases, and 23 bases lay in between. This receptor was taken from a male donor with ankylosing spondylitis. The chain recombines TRBV7-8 with TRBJ1-4, with D perhaps matching TRBD1 (5 bases). The sequenced sample consisted of blood, either unsorted or a sorted T cell fraction (not recorded which). The CDR3 bases are TGTGCCAGCAGCGGGCGGATGGGGAGGGACTTTCCTGAAAAACTGTTTTTT. This gives the protein CASSGRMGRDFPEKLFF.